This TCR beta chain was sequenced in a study of blood T cell repertoires in COVID-19. This clone appeared a single time. Sequencing was performed with immunoSEQ multiplex PCR; in TCRdb, only in-frame clones are kept and a portion is missing. In the table there are about 200,000 clones, about 83% of which are singletons. The CDR3 totals 14 residues. V was pared by 4 bases and J by 7 bases, with 16 bases between. Germline loops: CDR1 LGHNT, CDR2 FRNRAP. Sequencing was done on a sample of PBMCs or T cells enriched from blood (not recorded which). The clonotype was recovered from a man in his forties with acute COVID-19. The rearrangement uses TRBV12-5 and TRBJ1-2, with TRBD1 as a possible D gene (6 bases). The CDR3 protein is CASGWGGRNAGYTF. In DNA, the CDR3 is TGTGCTAGTGGTTGGGGGGGCCGCAACGCTGGCTACACCTTC.